The 31 T cell receptor beta chains below all came from one sample that was sequenced in a study of blood T cell repertoires in COVID-19. Clones were read by immunoSEQ multiplex PCR, and TCRdb kept only the in-frame ones, dropping some. The repertoire has approximately 300,000 clones, approximately 90% of them found once; the top ten carry under 7%. Sequencing was performed on peripheral blood. The receptors were gathered from a woman aged 25-40 years with COVID-19, enrolled during active disease.

The chain recombines TRBV7-3 with TRBJ1-2, with 11 nucleotides matching TRBD1. Losses at the gene ends were 6 bases for V and 6 bases for J; bases not matched to a gene: 9. CDR3 length: 15 residues. CDR1 is SGHTA, CDR2 FQGTGA, per germline. CDR3 bases: TGTGCCAGCAGGAAAGGGACAGGGGGGCCAGATGGCTACACCTTC. Residues: CASRKGTGGPDGYTF.

The chain links TRBV5-1 to TRBJ2-7; 15 bases line up with TRBD2. V was pared by 3 bases and J by 6 bases, with 1 base of the junction left unmatched. This CDR3 region has 14 residues. Germline CDR1 reads SGHRS; CDR2 reads YFSETQ. The CDR3 DNA is TGCGCCAGCAGCTCGGGACTAGCGGGAGGCGAGCAGTACTTC. Protein: CASSSGLAGGEQYF. Variable domain in full (rest from reference TRBV5-1 and TRBJ2-7): KAGVTQTPRYLIKTRGQQVTLSCSPISGHRSVSWYQQTPGQGLQFLFEYFSETQRNKGNFPGRFSGRQFSNSRSEMNVSTLELGDSALYLCASSSGLAGGEQYFGPGTRLTVT.

V and J are TRBV5-6 and TRBJ2-7; weak D call: TRBD1 (6 bases). This CDR3 is built from 13 residues. Trimming shortened V by 0 bases and J by 6 bases, and 10 bases separated the two germline ends. Germline assignment: CDR1 SGHDT and CDR2 YYEEEE. For the CDR3, the DNA is TGTGCCAGCAGCTTGGTACAGGGTGGCGAGCAGTACTTC. The encoded protein is CASSLVQGGEQYF. Complete variable domain (other parts from reference TRBV5-6 and TRBJ2-7): DAGVTQSPTHLIKTRGQQVTLRCSPKSGHDTVSWYQQALGQGPQFIFQYYEEEERQRGNFPDRFSGHQFPNYSSELNVNALLLGDSALYLCASSLVQGGEQYFGPGTRLTVT.

The chain uses TRBV12-3 or TRBV12-4 and TRBJ1-3; D gene ambiguous. CDR3 length: 13 amino acids. V lost 3 bases and J 5 bases, leaving 8 bases between the germline ends. CDR3 sequence reads: CASSLGSRNTIYF. The CDR3 DNA is TGTGCCAGCAGTTTGGGCAGCAGAAACACCATATATTTT.

V gene TRBV13 combines with J gene TRBJ1-3; no definite D call. This CDR3 comprises 13 residues. V lost 5 bases, J lost 0 bases, and 5 bases lay in between. The V gene's germline CDR1 is PRHDT and CDR2 FYEKMQ (reference sequence). The CDR3 spells CASSPYSGNTIYF. The CDR3 DNA reads TGTGCCAGCAGCCCCTACTCTGGAAACACCATATATTTT.

V gene TRBV28 combines with J gene TRBJ1-3, with D possibly TRBD1 on 5 matching bases. Germline V lookup: CDR1 MDHEN, CDR2 SYDVKM. The CDR3 sequence is 16 residues long. The germline V and J ends were trimmed by 6 bases and 0 bases, with 15 bases remaining between them. This chain's CDR3 is CASSPGGGRSGNTIYF. Written as DNA, the CDR3 is TGTGCCAGCAGCCCGGGGGGAGGCCGCTCTGGAAACACCATATATTTT.

V is TRBV24-1 and J is TRBJ2-2, with D unclear. This CDR3 region has 13 residues. Trimming left V 0 bases short and J 7 bases short, with 5 bases between. Per germline, CDR1 KGHDR and CDR2 SFDVKD. CDR3 sequence (DNA): TGTGCCACCAGTGATTTGGAGGACGGGGAGCTGTTTTTT. It specifies CATSDLEDGELFF.

This chain joins TRBV5-6 and TRBJ1-1, with 9 bases that match TRBD1. Trimming took 2 bases from V and 5 from J; bases not matched to a gene: 19. CDR3 length: 19 amino acids. Germline lookup yields CDR1 SGHDT and CDR2 YYEEEE. This chain's CDR3 is CASSFPTPGQGPIETEAFF. DNA of the CDR3: TGTGCCAGCAGCTTTCCTACACCGGGACAGGGCCCAATTGAGACTGAAGCTTTCTTT.

The V and J genes are TRBV5-6 and TRBJ1-5, with D unresolved. Germline CDR1 reads SGHDT; CDR2 reads YYEEEE. The CDR3 extends over 13 amino acids. V was pared by 1 base and J by 5 bases, with 7 bases between. The CDR3 nucleotides are TGTGCCAGCAGCTTGTACGGGGATCAGCCCCAGCATTTT. Translating gives CASSLYGDQPQHF.

V usage is TRBV5-4 and J usage is TRBJ1-6, with unresolved D. In germline, CDR1 is SGHNT, CDR2 YYREEE (reference sequence). Trimming removed 0 bases from V and 5 bases from J, with 15 bases in between. This CDR3 is built from 17 residues. The CDR3 DNA sequence: TGTGCCAGCAGCTTGGGGGCTAGCAATCCTCATAATTCACCCCTCCACTTT. This gives the protein CASSLGASNPHNSPLHF.

V gene TRBV5-1 combines with J gene TRBJ1-2; D gene unclear. Per the germline V gene, CDR1 is SGHRS and CDR2 is YFSETQ. The CDR3 is 13 amino acids. V dropped 2 bases and J dropped 8 bases, with 13 bases sitting between them. The CDR3 bases are TGCGCCAGCAGCTTAGTAGCGGGTGAGGGCTACACCTTC. Its protein product is CASSLVAGEGYTF.

This chain links TRBV29-1 with TRBJ2-1; a possible D gene is TRBD2 (6 bases). This CDR3 is 13 amino acids long. Germline-derived CDR1 and CDR2 are SQVTM and ANQGSEA. V lost 4 bases to trimming and J lost 1 base, with 8 bases between them. CDR3 region: CSVGLVSYNEQFF. CDR3 DNA sequence: TGCAGCGTTGGACTAGTTTCCTACAATGAGCAGTTCTTC.

In its sample, this clone was seen a few times. The chain recombines TRBV5-1 with TRBJ1-2, with D hard to call. Germline loops: CDR1 SGHRS, CDR2 YFSETQ. V shed 0 bases and J shed 1 base, with 16 bases lying between them. The CDR3 runs 17 residues. In nucleotides, the CDR3 is TGCGCCAGCAGCTTGGCCGGGGATTCGGCGAATAACTATGGCTACACCTTC. Protein product: CASSLAGDSANNYGYTF.

This chain joins TRBV10-3 and TRBJ2-3; a weak D match, TRBD1 (6 bases). CDR1 ENHRY and CDR2 SYGVKD come from the germline V gene. The V gene lost 7 bases and the J gene lost 4 bases, with 18 bases spanning the gap. There are 15 residues in the CDR3. CDR3 amino acids: CAITRTDSSADTQYF. The CDR3 DNA follows: TGTGCCATCACTAGGACAGATTCCTCGGCAGATACGCAGTATTTT.

The chain joins TRBV18 to TRBJ2-3; the D gene could be TRBD1 or TRBD2 (9 bases each). The CDR3 totals 20 residues. The V gene's germline CDR1 is KGHSH and CDR2 LQKENI. V lost 3 bases, J lost 6 bases, and 31 bases lay in between. The CDR3 nucleotides are TGTGCCAGCTCACCTCTTCCCGGGACAGGGAGGCTAGCGGGACCGGATACGCAGTATTTT. It yields the protein CASSPLPGTGRLAGPDTQYF.

J is TRBJ2-1 and V is TRBV4-1; 7 positions agree with TRBD2. J was trimmed by 15 bases and V by 5 bases; bases with no gene match: 7. Germline V gene sequence: CDR1 MGHRA, CDR2 YSYEKL. There are 11 residues in the CDR3. The CDR3, as DNA: TGCGCCAGCAGCGACCGACTAGCATGGTTCTTC. It encodes CASSDRLAWFF.

This sequence joins TRBV9 and TRBJ2-7; D is possibly TRBD2 (6 bases). The CDR3 is made up of 14 amino acids. V lost 4 bases, J lost 6 bases, and 17 bases lay in between. Per the germline V gene, CDR1 is SGDLS and CDR2 is YYNGEE. CDR3 sequence reads: CASSREAGSSEQYF. The CDR3 coding sequence is TGTGCCAGCAGCCGCGAGGCCGGGAGTAGCGAGCAGTACTTC.

V gene TRBV27 combines with J gene TRBJ2-7, with 7 bases lining up with TRBD1. The CDR3 runs 14 residues. Germline V gene sequence: CDR1 MNHEY, CDR2 SMNVEV (reference sequence). Trimming removed 3 bases from V and 5 bases from J; junction bases left unmatched: 7. This CDR3 is CASSFRQGVHEQYF. CDR3 nucleotide sequence: TGTGCCAGCAGTTTCCGACAGGGAGTCCACGAGCAGTACTTC.

This sequence joins TRBV6-1 and TRBJ2-7, with 7 positions matching TRBD2. Germline values: CDR1 MNHNS, CDR2 SASEGT. Germline trimming cut 1 base from V and 6 bases from J; bases unmatched to any gene: 3. This CDR3 is built from 13 residues. The CDR3, as DNA: TGTGCCAGCAGTGAAGTGGGGGGGATCGAGCAGTACTTC. This gives the protein CASSEVGGIEQYF.

CDR3 protein: CAISDASGSLSYEQYF. CDR3 DNA: TGTGCCATCAGTGACGCTAGCGGGAGTCTTTCCTACGAGCAGTACTTC. This chain links TRBV10-3 with TRBJ2-7; 10 bases fit TRBD2. Germline loops: CDR1 ENHRY, CDR2 SYGVKD. Trimming cost V 3 bases and J 1 base; bases outside gene matches: 6. The CDR3 sequence is 16 residues long.

The gene calls are TRBV5-1 and TRBJ2-3; the D gene is possibly TRBD2 (6 bases). Trimming removed 4 bases at V and 3 bases at J, with 18 bases between. The CDR3 contains 16 residues. Germline CDR1 SGHRS, CDR2 YFSETQ. CDR3 region: CASSLLGGSATDTQYF. In DNA form, the CDR3 reads TGCGCCAGCAGCCTCCTGGGGGGTAGCGCGACAGATACGCAGTATTTT.

This clone has more than one count but fewer than ten. The J gene is TRBJ2-7, the V gene TRBV7-2; TRBD1 agrees at 8 bases. With V trimmed by 1 base and J by 0 bases, 8 bases remained unmatched. This CDR3 has 17 residues. CDR1 is SGHTA, CDR2 FQGNSA, per germline. As DNA, the CDR3 is TGTGCCAGCAGCTTAGTATCGGGACAGGTAAACTCCTACGAGCAGTACTTC. Its protein product is CASSLVSGQVNSYEQYF.

V is TRBV7-3 and J is TRBJ2-1, with TRBD2 matching over 7 bases. V lost 5 bases to trimming and J lost 8 bases; unmatched junction nucleotides: 15. The germline V gene encodes CDR1 SGHTA and CDR2 FQGTGA. The CDR3 covers 16 residues. CDR3 in amino acids: CASSPSTSWGGDEQFF. The CDR3 DNA reads TGTGCCAGCAGCCCTTCGACTAGCTGGGGTGGGGATGAGCAGTTCTTC. Using reference TRBV7-3 and TRBJ2-1 for the parts outside the CDR3, the full variable domain is GAGVSQTPSNKVTEKGKYVELRCDPISGHTALYWYRQSLGQGPEFLIYFQGTGAADDSGLPNDRFFAVRPEGSVSTLKIQRTERGDSAVYLCASSPSTSWGGDEQFFGPGTRLTVL.

The chain is built from TRBV2 and TRBJ1-1, with a weak D call TRBD1 (5 bases). CDR1 and CDR2 (germline): SNHLY, FYNNEI. V dropped 4 bases and J dropped 1 base, with 13 bases sitting between them. The CDR3 loop spans 15 amino acids. In DNA form, the CDR3 reads TGTGCCAGCAGTGTCAGGGCCCTAAGGAACACTGAAGCTTTCTTT. The encoded protein is CASSVRALRNTEAFF.

V gene TRBV5-1 combines with J gene TRBJ1-3, with TRBD1 as a possible D gene (5 bases). Trimming took off 3 bases at V and 5 bases at J, with 6 bases between the two ends. The germline V gene encodes CDR1 SGHRS and CDR2 YFSETQ. The CDR3 has 12 residues. The CDR3 here is CASSSDRNTIYF. CDR3 nucleotides: TGCGCCAGCAGCTCGGACAGAAACACCATATATTTT.

This chain links TRBV3-1 (or the pseudogene TRBV3-2) with TRBJ2-5, with D perhaps matching TRBD2 (5 bases). CDR3 length equals 14 residues. From germline, CDR1 is LGHDT and CDR2 YNNKEL (reference sequence). Trimming took 0 bases from V and 7 from J, leaving 12 bases between them. The CDR3 DNA reads as TGTGCCAGCAGCCAAGATACGGGGTCGTGGACCCAGTACTTC. Encoded protein: CASSQDTGSWTQYF.

This chain connects TRBV2 to TRBJ2-2, with a tentative D call TRBD2 (6 bases). CDR1 SNHLY and CDR2 FYNNEI come from the germline V gene. The CDR3 has 13 amino acids. The ends were cut back, 7 bases at V and 6 bases at J, with 12 bases in the middle. CDR3 coding DNA: TGTGCCAGCAAACGGGAGAGGGCCGGGGAGCTGTTTTTT. The encoded protein is CASKRERAGELFF.

The chain employs TRBV3-1 (or the pseudogene TRBV3-2) and TRBJ2-7, with TRBD1 matching over 10 bases. In germline, CDR1 is LGHDT, CDR2 YNNKEL (reference sequence). The junction had 4 bases not matched to a gene; V was cut back by 7 bases and J by 1 base. This CDR3 is 14 amino acids long. The DNA of the CDR3 is TGTGCCAGCACCCGGACAGGGGGTTCCTACGAGCAGTACTTC. It translates to CASTRTGGSYEQYF.

The gene calls are TRBV3-1 (or the pseudogene TRBV3-2) and TRBJ2-1; 7 nucleotides agree with TRBD1. Germline-derived CDR1 and CDR2 are LGHDT and YNNKEL (reference sequence). The CDR3 has 15 residues. The V gene end was trimmed by 6 bases and the J gene end by 0 bases; junction bases not matched to a gene: 5. The CDR3 DNA reads TGTGCCAGCAGAAAGGGACAGAGCTCCTACAATGAGCAGTTCTTC. This sequence encodes CASRKGQSSYNEQFF.

This clone was picked up one time. J is TRBJ1-2 and V is TRBV19; 12 positions match TRBD1. The CDR3 sequence is 17 residues long. The junction had 14 bases not matched to a gene; V was cut back by 6 bases and J by 6 bases. CDR1 and CDR2 (germline): LNHDA, SQIVND (reference sequence). The CDR3 coding sequence is TGTGCCAGTAGCCTTCTCCCCGGGACAGGGGGCTCAGATGGCTACACCTTC. Translation gives CASSLLPGTGGSDGYTF.

J is TRBJ1-1 and V is TRBV7-2; no reliable D call. Germline V gene data show CDR1 as SGHTA and CDR2 as FQGNSA. The CDR3 runs 14 residues. The V end lost 1 base, the J end lost 1 base, and 7 bases lay between the germline ends. The CDR3 loop reads CASSLGWANTEAFF. CDR3 sequence (DNA): TGTGCCAGCAGCTTAGGGTGGGCGAACACTGAAGCTTTCTTT.